This TCR beta chain stems from a study of blood T cell repertoires in COVID-19. Germline V gene data show CDR1 as SNHLY and CDR2 as FYNNEI. Trimming stripped 7 bases from V and 2 bases from J, with 17 bases between. This CDR3 is built from 15 residues. Sequencing used immunoSEQ multiplex PCR; TCRdb keeps in-frame clones, though not all of them. Among fewer than 90,000 clones, roughly 95% were seen once, and the ten largest hold around 4.7%. Sequencing was done on a sample of peripheral blood. This chain connects TRBV2 to TRBJ1-1, with D tentatively TRBD1 (6 bases). The TCR comes from a human donor with active COVID-19. The donor label of this sample is uncertain. The CDR3 DNA reads as TGTGCCAGCACTTTAACCGGACAGCCTAACACTGAAGCTTTCTTT. Translating gives CASTLTGQPNTEAFF.